These 21 T cell receptor beta chains came from one sample sequenced in a study of regulatory T cells in long-lasting Graves disease. Both iRepertoire HTBI primers and Arm-PCR of CDR3 regions were used to build the TCR beta libraries. In TCRdb, the multiplex PCR reads were re-called with MiXCR into one record per CDR3 protein. This table holds about 430,000 distinct CDR3 sequences, 21% found once. Stated time point: persistent/refractory GD, antithyroid drugs over 5 years with positive TRAb. Extracted RNA from PBMCs served as the source of the TCR library. This specimen was peripheral blood mononuclear cells (PBMCs), taken when the disease was refractory, from a patient treated with antithyroid drugs. The receptors were gathered from a female donor with Graves disease.

This clonotype was found many times. V gene TRBV20-1 combines with J gene TRBJ2-7; D tentatively fits TRBD1 or TRBD2 (6 bases each). Per the germline V gene, CDR1 is DFQATT and CDR2 is SNEGSKA (reference sequence). The CDR3 covers 15 residues. Deletions cut 0 bases from V and 0 bases from J, with 12 bases between. The CDR3, as DNA: TGCAGTGCTAGAGATGGGGGGACAAGCTCCTACGAGCAGTACTTC. Translation: CSARDGGTSSYEQYF.

The rearrangement joins TRBV28 to TRBJ2-7; D unresolved. V was clipped by 3 bases and J by 3 bases, with 9 bases between them. The CDR3 sequence is 13 residues long. From germline, CDR1 is MDHEN and CDR2 SYDVKM. The CDR3 here is CASSFPRGYEQYF. The CDR3 DNA sequence: TGTGCCAGCAGTTTCCCCAGAGGCTACGAGCAGTACTTC.

Details on this clonotype: Just one base apart from a much larger clone, this may be a read error. The gene calls are TRBV28 and TRBJ2-7, with D possibly TRBD2 on 7 matching bases. This CDR3 is 14 amino acids long. The germline V gene has CDR1 MDHEN and CDR2 SYDVKM. The CDR3 nucleotides read TGTGCCAGCAGTCTCGCGGGGGCCGTCTACGAGCGGTACTTC. Its protein product is CASSLAGAVYERYF.

This clonotype has a count of ten or more. V is TRBV28 and J is TRBJ2-7; TRBD2 agrees at 7 bases. The CDR3 is 12 amino acids. The V segment lost 7 bases and the J segment 2 bases; nucleotides outside the gene matches: 2. Germline-derived CDR1 and CDR2 are MDHEN and SYDVKM. CDR3 amino acids: CASTAGAYEQYF. Here the CDR3 DNA reads TGTGCCAGCACCGCGGGGGCCTACGAGCAGTACTTC.

The rearrangement joins TRBV7-6 to TRBJ2-7; a weak D match, TRBD1 (5 bases). Germline V gives CDR1 SGHVS, CDR2 FNYEAQ. This CDR3 has 15 amino acids. V was clipped by 1 base and J by 3 bases, with 13 bases between them. The CDR3 DNA is TGTGCCAGCAGCTTAGAAGGCGGCCAGGGCTACGAGCAGTACTTC. Amino acids: CASSLEGGQGYEQYF.

This clonotype was recorded many times. The genes are TRBV3-1 and TRBJ1-1; D may be TRBD1 (6 bases). The CDR3 is made up of 11 amino acids. Germline V CDR1 and CDR2: LGHDT, YNNKEL (reference sequence). Trimming took off 10 bases at V and 7 bases at J, with 13 bases between the two ends. The CDR3 protein is CAIRGGGEAFF. The CDR3, as DNA: TGTGCCATCAGGGGTGGAGGTGAAGCTTTCTTT.

This clonotype showed up many times. The rearrangement links TRBV6-1 to TRBJ1-6; 8 bases line up with TRBD1. V lost 3 bases, J lost 8 bases, and 3 bases stayed unmatched. The CDR3 is 14 residues long. CDR1 is MNHNS and CDR2 is SASEGT in the germline V gene. CDR3 coding DNA: TGTGCCAGCAGTGACAGGGGGCGCGATTCACCCCTCCACTTT. Its protein is CASSDRGRDSPLHF.

The chain links TRBV7-9 to TRBJ2-2; the D gene could be TRBD1 or TRBD2 (5 bases each). There are 16 residues in the CDR3. Germline V lookup: CDR1 SEHNR, CDR2 FQNEAQ (reference sequence). V was pared by 5 bases and J by 2 bases, with 15 bases between. As DNA, the CDR3 is TGTGCCAGCAGCAACCGGGACGGTATAAACACCGGGGAGCTGTTTTTT. Amino acid sequence: CASSNRDGINTGELFF.

The chain recombines TRBV20-1 with TRBJ2-7; the match to TRBD2 covers 8 bases. Germline V gene lookup returns CDR1 DFQATT and CDR2 SNEGSKA (reference sequence). The junction had 4 bases not matched to a gene; V was cut back by 0 bases and J by 3 bases. This CDR3 has 14 residues. Here the CDR3 reads CSARDLAGCYEQYF. The CDR3 DNA reads as TGCAGTGCTAGAGATCTAGCGGGTTGCTACGAGCAGTACTTC.

This clonotype occurred many times. The gene calls are TRBV12-3 or TRBV12-4 and TRBJ1-1; D is ambiguous. Trimming left V 2 bases short and J 10 bases short, with 5 bases between. The CDR3 length is 10 residues. The CDR3: CASSLSAAFF. DNA of the CDR3: TGTGCCAGCAGTTTAAGTGCAGCTTTCTTT.

V is TRBV19 and J is TRBJ2-7; 9 nucleotides match TRBD2. The J segment lost 2 bases and the V segment lost 3 bases, leaving 5 bases of the junction unmatched. This CDR3 is 15 amino acids long. Germline V gives CDR1 LNHDA, CDR2 SQIVND (reference sequence). CDR3 coding DNA: TGTGCCAGTAGTATGGAGGCGGGGGGGACCTACGAGCAGTACTTC. It encodes CASSMEAGGTYEQYF.

There are a few counts of this clonotype. The chain joins TRBV24-1 to TRBJ2-7, with 11 bases that match TRBD2. The CDR3 loop spans 22 amino acids. With 0 bases clipped from V and 2 bases from J, the junction kept 20 bases outside the gene matches. Germline V gene sequence: CDR1 KGHDR, CDR2 SFDVKD. The CDR3 coding sequence is TGTGCCACCAGTGATTTGAAACCCGCTCGACTAGCGGGGATGCCCTTCGCCTACGAGCAGTACTTC. Encoded protein: CATSDLKPARLAGMPFAYEQYF.

Many counts were recorded for this clonotype. The V call is TRBV6-1, the J call TRBJ1-2; D may be TRBD1 (6 bases). The CDR3 has 14 amino acids. With 5 bases removed from V and 5 bases from J, the gap between germline ends came to 15 bases. In germline, CDR1 is MNHNS, CDR2 SASEGT. CDR3 nucleotide sequence: TGTGCCAGCAGTCAATTGGACAGCGATTATGGCTACACCTTC. Its protein is CASSQLDSDYGYTF.

This rearrangement joins TRBV27 to TRBJ2-6, with 12 bases lining up with TRBD1. The CDR3 is 16 amino acids. Germline assignment: CDR1 MNHEY and CDR2 SMNVEV (reference sequence). The V gene end was trimmed by 10 bases and the J gene end by 2 bases; junction bases not matched to a gene: 6. The CDR3 DNA reads TGTGCCACACGGGACAGGGGGCGGGCTGGGGCCAACGTCCTGACTTTC. It encodes CATRDRGRAGANVLTF.

This clonotype was seen many times. The genes are TRBV7-2 and TRBJ1-2; D gene unclear. V lost 1 base, J lost 2 bases, and 8 bases lay in between. Germline V gene lookup returns CDR1 SGHTA and CDR2 FQGNSA. The CDR3 length is 14 residues. CDR3 in amino acids: CASSLVARNYGYTF. The CDR3 region has the DNA TGTGCCAGCAGCTTAGTAGCCAGAAACTATGGCTACACCTTC.

The sample holds many counts of this clonotype. This rearrangement joins TRBV20-1 to TRBJ2-5; unclear D gene. This CDR3 has 13 residues. Germline V gives CDR1 DFQATT, CDR2 SNEGSKA (reference sequence). V lost 6 bases to trimming and J lost 2 bases, with 13 bases between them. CDR3 sequence reads: CSAERGRQETQYF. CDR3 sequence (DNA): TGCAGTGCAGAACGAGGACGTCAAGAGACCCAGTACTTC.

The V call is TRBV3-1, the J call TRBJ2-7, with 13 bases identical to TRBD2. The CDR3 is made up of 15 amino acids. Trimming at V came to 0 bases and at J to 5 bases, leaving 1 base not matched to a gene. Germline V gene sequence: CDR1 LGHDT, CDR2 YNNKEL (reference sequence). CDR3 region: CASSQELAGGDEQYF. In nucleotides, the CDR3 is TGTGCCAGCAGCCAAGAACTAGCGGGGGGGGACGAGCAGTACTTC.

This clonotype was recorded at least ten times. The V and J genes are TRBV12-3 or TRBV12-4 and TRBJ1-1; D gene uncertain. Trimming cost V 3 bases and J 0 bases, with 14 bases left between them. The CDR3 loop spans 16 amino acids. The CDR3 sequence is CASSFSIAELNTEAFF. CDR3 coding DNA: TGTGCCAGCAGTTTTAGTATCGCGGAGTTGAACACTGAAGCTTTCTTT.

This chain uses TRBV16 with TRBJ1-2; D remains unclear. V shed 5 bases and J shed 3 bases, with 19 bases lying between them. The CDR3 is made up of 16 amino acids. Germline V gene sequence: CDR1 KGHSY, CDR2 FQNENV. CDR3 protein: CASSDTADFGYYGYTF. CDR3 bases: TGTGCCAGCAGCGATACGGCTGACTTCGGGTACTATGGCTACACCTTC.

This chain joins TRBV20-1 and TRBJ2-7; the match to TRBD2 covers 9 bases. The germline V gene has CDR1 DFQATT and CDR2 SNEGSKA (reference sequence). J lost 3 bases, V lost 0 bases, and 6 bases had no gene match. This CDR3 has 15 residues. Here the CDR3 reads CSARDGSGSIYEQYF. Written as DNA, the CDR3 is TGCAGTGCTAGAGATGGTAGCGGGAGCATCTACGAGCAGTACTTC.

This clonotype has ten or more counts. Mismatch with germline at one junction end may stem from a read error. The chain links TRBV28 to TRBJ2-7, with TRBD1 matching over 10 bases. Germline CDR1 and CDR2: MDHEN and SYDVKM. CDR3 size: 15 residues. CDR3 region: CANSGDRGRSYEQYF. CDR3 bases: TGTGCCAACAGTGGGGACAGGGGACGCTCCTACGAGCAGTACTTC.